This T cell receptor (beta chain) was profiled in a study of CD8+CD57+ T cells in acquired aplastic anemia. Study context: Across the sorted CD4+ and CD8+ cells, DNA amounts averaged about 3.2 ug. CD4+ cell libraries from healthy donors averaged approximately 10 million reads. General study findings and limits: No significant difference in CD8+ Simpson's diversity was found between patients and controls.

Using genomic DNA as the template, TCR beta VDJ and CDR3 profiling was carried out. In TCRdb, the reads were re-called with MiXCR into one record per CDR3 protein. The repertoire consists of fewer than 200,000 distinct CDR3 sequences, with approximately 44% occurring once and the leading ten covering 1.1%. This CDR3 is built from 14 residues. The V and J ends lost 4 bases and 4 bases respectively, with 11 bases between them. Comments on this clonotype: Its specificity is not known. Given a much more abundant clone one base away, this may be a read error.

This TCR was sampled from a human donor in good health. This rearrangement joins TRBV12-3 or TRBV12-4 to TRBJ1-3; unclear D gene. The sequenced sample was sorted CD4+, CD8+, or CD8+CD57+ T cells (not recorded which) from PBMCs. CDR3 DNA sequence: TGTGCCAGCAGTTCAACCCCCAGGGGAAACACCATATATTTT. This gives the protein CASSSTPRGNTIYF.